This T cell receptor beta chain derives from a study of shared T cell receptors in the human thymus. Data came from immunoSEQ multiplex PCR; TCRdb stores just in-frame clones and leaves some out. The table records about 710,000 clones, around 87% of them present only once. This CDR3 spans 13 amino acids. Germline V gene lookup returns CDR1 MNHNS and CDR2 SASEGT. V shed 10 bases and J 7 bases; nucleotides not matched to a gene: 12. These data were likewise used in another study, on human thymus T cells. Turning to that study: Healthy Finnish infants undergoing corrective surgery for congenital heart defects were used as donors. Resected material from corrective heart surgery provided the thymus tissue analysed. Thymic and blood repertoires appeared to carry a bias in their V and J gene usage. Related research has reported that thymic repertoires overlap highly among unrelated individuals.

This clonotype was sampled from a boy younger than two with a congenital heart defect. The sample consisted of thymocytes. V and J are TRBV6-1 and TRBJ2-5, with TRBD1 identical over 7 bases. The CDR3 DNA reads TGTGCCACCCCAGGACAGGAAAAGGGGACCCAGTACTTC. Its translation is CATPGQEKGTQYF.